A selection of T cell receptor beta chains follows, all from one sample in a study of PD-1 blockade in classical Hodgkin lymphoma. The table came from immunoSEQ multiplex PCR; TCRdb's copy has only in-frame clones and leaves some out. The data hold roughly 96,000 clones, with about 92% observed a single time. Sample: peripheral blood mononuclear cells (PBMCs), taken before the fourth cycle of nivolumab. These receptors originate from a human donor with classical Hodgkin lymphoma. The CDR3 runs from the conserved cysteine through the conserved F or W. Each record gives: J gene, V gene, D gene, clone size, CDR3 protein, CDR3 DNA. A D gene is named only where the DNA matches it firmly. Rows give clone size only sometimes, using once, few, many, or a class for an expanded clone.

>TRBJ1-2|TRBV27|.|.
CASSPGDSYTF
TGTGCCAGCAGCCCCGGGGATTCCTACACCTTC
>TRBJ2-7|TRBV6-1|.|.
CASSEVLGPPAYEQYF
TGTGCCAGCAGTGAGGTGTTAGGCCCTCCCGCCTACGAGCAGTACTTC
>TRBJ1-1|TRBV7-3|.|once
CASSLYPSEAFF
TGTGCCAGCAGCTTATATCCGTCGGAAGCTTTCTTT
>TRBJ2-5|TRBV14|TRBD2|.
CASSQVASGSRFQETQYF
TGTGCCAGCAGCCAAGTTGCTAGCGGGAGTCGATTTCAAGAGACCCAGTACTTC
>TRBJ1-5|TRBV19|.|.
CASAEGGYNQPQHF
TGTGCCAGCGCGGAGGGGGGGTACAATCAGCCCCAGCATTTT
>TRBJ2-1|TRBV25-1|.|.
CASSEVNALYNEQFF
TGTGCCAGCAGTGAGGTGAACGCTCTCTACAATGAGCAGTTCTTC
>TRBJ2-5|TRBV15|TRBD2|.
CATSRDGLAGGQETQYF
TGTGCCACCAGCAGGGATGGACTAGCGGGCGGGCAAGAGACCCAGTACTTC
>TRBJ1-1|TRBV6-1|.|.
CASDWSSQKNTEAFF
TGTGCCAGCGACTGGTCGTCGCAGAAAAACACTGAAGCTTTCTTT
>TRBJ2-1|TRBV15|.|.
CATSRDFGTRHNGQFF
TGTGCCACCAGCAGAGATTTCGGGACTCGACACAATGGGCAGTTCTTC
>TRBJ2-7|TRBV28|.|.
CASSPGGHPYEQYF
TGTGCCAGCAGTCCCGGCGGACACCCCTACGAGCAGTACTTC
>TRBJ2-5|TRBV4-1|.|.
CASSQEDRVQETQYF
TGCGCCAGCAGCCAAGAAGATAGGGTTCAGGAGACCCAGTACTTC
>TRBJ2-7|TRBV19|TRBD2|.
CASSILGGRIYEQYF
TGTGCCAGTAGTATCCTCGGCGGGAGGATCTACGAGCAGTACTTC
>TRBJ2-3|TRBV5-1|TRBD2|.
CASSSWTSGSSSTDTQYF
TGCGCCAGCAGCTCCTGGACTAGCGGGAGCTCTAGCACAGATACGCAGTATTTT
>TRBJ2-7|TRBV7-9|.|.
CASSLDPTYEQYF
TGTGCCAGCAGCTTAGACCCCACCTACGAGCAGTACTTC
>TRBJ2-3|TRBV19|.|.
CASSLDTFPRTDTQYF
TGTGCCAGTAGTCTGGACACTTTCCCCCGCACAGATACGCAGTATTTT
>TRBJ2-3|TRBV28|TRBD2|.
CASGPLAGGSYTQYF
TGTGCCAGCGGTCCTTTGGCGGGAGGGTCCTATACGCAGTATTTT
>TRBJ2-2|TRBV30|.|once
CAWNPGRVTGELFF
TGTGCCTGGAACCCGGGGCGGGTCACCGGGGAGCTGTTTTTT
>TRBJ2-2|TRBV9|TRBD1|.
CASSVSGDRVTGELFF
TGTGCCAGCAGCGTATCAGGGGACAGGGTCACCGGGGAGCTGTTTTTT
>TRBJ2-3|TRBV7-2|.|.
CASSSTPRGFAVTDTQYF
TGTGCCAGCAGCTCGACCCCCAGGGGTTTTGCGGTCACAGATACGCAGTATTTT
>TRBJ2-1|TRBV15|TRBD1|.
CATSRDGRWTGDNEQFF
TGTGCCACCAGCAGAGACGGACGATGGACAGGTGACAATGAGCAGTTCTTC
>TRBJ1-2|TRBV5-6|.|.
CASTLYRRLGYTF
TGTGCCAGCACGCTTTACAGGAGGTTGGGCTACACCTTC
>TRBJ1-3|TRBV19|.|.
CASSIDRGPGNTIYF
TGTGCCAGTAGTATAGATCGGGGACCCGGAAACACCATATATTTT
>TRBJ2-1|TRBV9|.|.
CASSVGPSAIEQFF
TGTGCCAGCAGCGTAGGCCCTAGCGCGATTGAGCAGTTCTTC
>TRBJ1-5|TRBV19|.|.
CASSGKNNQPQHF
TGTGCCAGTAGCGGGAAGAACAATCAGCCCCAGCATTTT
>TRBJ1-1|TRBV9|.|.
CASSEYVGNTEAFF
TGTGCCAGCAGCGAGTATGTAGGGAACACTGAAGCTTTCTTT
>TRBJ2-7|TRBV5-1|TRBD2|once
CASKAGVPLGVEQYF
TGCGCCAGCAAGGCGGGAGTACCCCTGGGAGTCGAGCAGTACTTC
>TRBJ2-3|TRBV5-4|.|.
CASSAGRRTDTQYF
TGTGCCAGCAGCGCAGGGCGGCGCACAGATACGCAGTATTTT
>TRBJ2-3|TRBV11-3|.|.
CASSSSRDIRTDTQYF
TGTGCCAGCAGCTCCAGTCGGGACATTCGCACAGATACGCAGTATTTT
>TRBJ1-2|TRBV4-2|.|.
CASSQSIIVGQRGYTF
TGTGCCAGCAGCCAGTCTATAATCGTTGGTCAGCGGGGCTACACCTTC
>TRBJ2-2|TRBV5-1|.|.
CASSLKGTDTGELFF
TGCGCCAGCAGCTTGAAGGGGACGGACACCGGGGAGCTGTTTTTT
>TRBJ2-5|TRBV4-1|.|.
CASSQVLAGPQETQYF
TGCGCCAGCAGCCAAGTTTTGGCAGGACCGCAAGAGACCCAGTACTTC
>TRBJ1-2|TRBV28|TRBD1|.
CASSFQGAPGYTF
TGTGCCAGCAGTTTCCAGGGGGCGCCTGGCTACACCTTC
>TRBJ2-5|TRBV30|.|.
CAWSVISSEGQYF
TGTGCCTGGAGTGTAATCAGCTCCGAGGGCCAGTACTTC
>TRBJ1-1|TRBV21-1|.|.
CASSKVPRGDGDRNTEAFF
TGTGCCAGCAGCAAAGTCCCACGGGGCGACGGTGACAGGAACACTGAAGCTTTCTTT
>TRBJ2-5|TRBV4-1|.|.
CASSSLTGINQETQYF
TGCGCCAGCAGTTCCCTGACAGGAATAAACCAAGAGACCCAGTACTTC
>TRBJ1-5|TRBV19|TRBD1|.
CASTRDRGQQPQHF
TGTGCCAGCACCCGGGACAGGGGGCAGCAGCCCCAGCATTTT
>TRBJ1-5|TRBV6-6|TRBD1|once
CASSLYRGQPQHF
TGTGCCAGCAGCCTATACAGGGGTCAGCCCCAGCATTTT
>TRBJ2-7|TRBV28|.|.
CASSFLDSSYEQYF
TGTGCCAGCAGTTTCCTGGATTCCTCCTACGAGCAGTACTTC
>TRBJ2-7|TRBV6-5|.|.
CASGNSGQTVEQYF
TGTGCCAGCGGTAATTCCGGACAGACGGTCGAGCAGTACTTC
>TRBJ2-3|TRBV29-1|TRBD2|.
CSSGSSDTQYF
TGCAGTAGCGGGAGTTCAGATACGCAGTATTTT
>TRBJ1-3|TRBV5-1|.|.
CASSPAGTPSGNTIYF
TGCGCCAGCAGCCCGGCAGGGACACCCTCTGGAAACACCATATATTTT
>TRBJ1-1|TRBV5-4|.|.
CASSQRGNTEAFF
TGTGCCAGCAGCCAGCGGGGGAACACTGAAGCTTTCTTT
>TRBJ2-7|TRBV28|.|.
CASSLPQPHYEQYF
TGTGCCAGCAGTTTGCCACAGCCACACTACGAGCAGTACTTC
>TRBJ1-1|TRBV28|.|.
CASSLVLAEAFF
TGTGCCAGCAGTTTAGTACTTGCTGAAGCTTTCTTT
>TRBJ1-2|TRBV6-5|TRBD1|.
CASSSLEGARGYTF
TGTGCCAGCAGTTCCTTGGAGGGGGCGCGGGGCTACACCTTC